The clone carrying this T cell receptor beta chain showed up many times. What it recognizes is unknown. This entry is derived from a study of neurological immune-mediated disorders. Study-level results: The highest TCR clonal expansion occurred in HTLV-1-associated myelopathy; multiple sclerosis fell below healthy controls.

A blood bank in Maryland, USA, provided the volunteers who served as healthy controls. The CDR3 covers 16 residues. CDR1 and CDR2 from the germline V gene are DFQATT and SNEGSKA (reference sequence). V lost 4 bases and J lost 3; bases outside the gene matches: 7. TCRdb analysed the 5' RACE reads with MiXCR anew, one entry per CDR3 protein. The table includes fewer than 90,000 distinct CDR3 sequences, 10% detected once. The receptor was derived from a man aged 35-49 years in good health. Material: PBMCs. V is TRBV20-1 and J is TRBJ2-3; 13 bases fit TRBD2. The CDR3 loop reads CSAKLAGGLGTDTQYF. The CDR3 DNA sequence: TGCAGTGCTAAACTAGCGGGGGGGCTAGGGACAGATACGCAGTATTTT.